The 32 T cell receptor beta chains reported below all come from one sample, sequenced in a study of cytomegalovirus exposure and HLA in healthy donors. The table came from immunoSEQ multiplex PCR; TCRdb's copy has only in-frame clones and leaves some out. This sample has tens of thousands of clones; 85% to 95% occur once, and the top ten carry roughly 6%. Sequencing was carried out using PBMCs. These TCRs come from a woman under 30 in good health and CMV-seronegative.

V and J are TRBV4-1 and TRBJ1-1, with unresolved D. This CDR3 is built from 16 residues. Trimming pared 0 bases from V and 1 base from J, leaving 12 bases between. In germline, CDR1 is MGHRA, CDR2 YSYEKL. The CDR3 nucleotides read TGCGCCAGCAGCCAAGATTCCGAAGCTTCGAACACTGAAGCTTTCTTT. Its translation: CASSQDSEASNTEAFF.

The chain couples TRBV14 to TRBJ2-7; TRBD1 might be the D (6 bases). Trimming removed 3 bases at V and 7 bases at J, with 19 bases between. The length of the CDR3 is 15 residues. Germline V gives CDR1 SGHDN, CDR2 FVKESK. CDR3 DNA sequence: TGTGCCAGCAGCCACCAGACAGGACCGAGGGTAGAGCAGTACTTC. As protein: CASSHQTGPRVEQYF. The full variable domain, rest sourced from reference TRBV14 and TRBJ2-7, is EAGVTQFPSHSVIEKGQTVTLRCDPISGHDNLYWYRRVMGKEIKFLLHFVKESKQDESGMPNNRFLAERTGGTYSTLKVQPAELEDSGVYFCASSHQTGPRVEQYFGPGTRLTVT.

The J gene is TRBJ2-2, the V gene TRBV5-1; 13 bases line up with TRBD2. CDR1 SGHRS and CDR2 YFSETQ come from the germline V gene. The CDR3 spans 16 residues. Losses at the gene ends were 3 bases for V and 4 bases for J; bases not matched to a gene: 3. The CDR3 DNA follows: TGCGCCAGCAGCTGGACTAGCGGGAGACGCACCGGGGAGCTGTTTTTT. Amino acids: CASSWTSGRRTGELFF. The complete variable domain, with remaining parts taken from reference TRBV5-1 and TRBJ2-2, reads KAGVTQTPRYLIKTRGQQVTLSCSPISGHRSVSWYQQTPGQGLQFLFEYFSETQRNKGNFPGRFSGRQFSNSRSEMNVSTLELGDSALYLCASSWTSGRRTGELFFGEGSRLTVL.

This clone came up once. The chain is built from TRBV6-1 and TRBJ1-5; no clear D gene. The germline V gene encodes CDR1 MNHNS and CDR2 SASEGT. The CDR3 covers 13 residues. The V end was cut by 4 bases, the J end by 7 bases, with 11 bases between. CDR3 coding DNA: TGTGCCAGCAGTGGACGGACGGGACAGCCCCAGCATTTT. It is translated as CASSGRTGQPQHF.

The V call is TRBV15, the J call TRBJ2-2; D gene ambiguous. The V and J ends lost 6 bases and 3 bases respectively, with 5 bases between them. The CDR3 has 12 amino acids. Germline CDR1 is LNHNV and CDR2 is YYDKDF (reference sequence). The CDR3 sequence is CATRGDTGELFF. Here the CDR3 DNA reads TGTGCCACCAGAGGAGACACCGGGGAGCTGTTTTTT.

The genes are TRBV7-6 and TRBJ2-1, with a possible D match to TRBD2 (6 bases). V dropped 1 base and J dropped 2 bases, with 12 bases sitting between them. This CDR3 has 16 amino acids. Germline V gene lookup returns CDR1 SGHVS and CDR2 FNYEAQ. CDR3 residues: CASSLEGPGAYNEQFF. CDR3 sequence (DNA): TGTGCCAGCAGCTTAGAAGGTCCGGGGGCCTACAATGAGCAGTTCTTC.

V usage is TRBV9 and J usage is TRBJ2-1; D perhaps matches TRBD1 (8 bases). Germline CDR1 SGDLS, CDR2 YYNGEE. V was trimmed by 4 bases and J by 7 bases, leaving 24 bases between them. The CDR3 totals 17 residues. This CDR3 reads CASSPQGGGAGLNEQFF. CDR3 bases: TGTGCCAGCAGCCCACAGGGGGGGGGAGCCGGACTAAATGAGCAGTTCTTC.

The genes are TRBV7-2 and TRBJ2-5; possibly TRBD1 for D (5 bases). CDR1 and CDR2 (germline): SGHTA, FQGNSA. Trimming took 7 bases from V and 1 from J, leaving 13 bases between them. The CDR3 has 14 residues. CDR3 residues: CASTKTTAQETQYF. The DNA for the CDR3 is TGTGCCAGCACCAAAACGACAGCCCAAGAGACCCAGTACTTC. The variable domain in full, completed from reference TRBV7-2 and TRBJ2-5, reads GAGVSQSPSNKVTEKGKDVELRCDPISGHTALYWYRQSLGQGLEFLIYFQGNSAPDKSGLPSDRFSAERTGGSVSTLTIQRTQQEDSAVYLCASTKTTAQETQYFGPGTRLLVL.

V is TRBV6-5 and J is TRBJ2-4; 9 nucleotides agree with TRBD1. CDR3 length: 14 residues. Germline CDR1 and CDR2: MNHEY and SVGAGI. The junction had 4 bases not matched to a gene; V was cut back by 5 bases and J by 5 bases. CDR3 in DNA: TGTGCCAGCAGTCACAGGGGGCTGGAAAACATTCAGTACTTC. Its translation is CASSHRGLENIQYF.

V and J are TRBV4-1 and TRBJ2-3; TRBD2 matches at 9 bases. The V and J ends lost 1 base and 4 bases, in that order; junction bases with no gene match: 6. Germline CDR1 reads MGHRA; CDR2 reads YSYEKL. This CDR3 contains 16 residues. The CDR3 DNA follows: TGCGCCAGCAGCCAAGTTCTAGCGGGAATAGCAGATACGCAGTATTTT. It translates to CASSQVLAGIADTQYF.

CDR3 region: CSVVGPNYGYTF. The CDR3 DNA follows: TGCAGCGTTGTGGGCCCTAACTATGGCTACACCTTC. The chain joins TRBV29-1 to TRBJ1-2; no definite D call. Trimming took off 4 bases at V and 0 bases at J, with 6 bases between the two ends. Germline CDR1 is SQVTM and CDR2 is ANQGSEA. The CDR3 is 12 residues long.

This chain links TRBV6-1 with TRBJ1-2; D is possibly TRBD1 (6 bases). V lost 6 bases and J lost 3, with 11 bases in between. The CDR3 totals 13 residues. Germline V lookup: CDR1 MNHNS, CDR2 SASEGT. The chain's CDR3 is CASRERTDYGYTF. As DNA, the CDR3 is TGTGCCAGCAGGGAGCGGACAGACTATGGCTACACCTTC.

J is TRBJ2-1 and V is TRBV25-1, with 12 nucleotides matching TRBD2. The CDR3 totals 16 residues. J lost 5 bases, V lost 6 bases, and 8 bases had no gene match. Germline-derived CDR1 and CDR2 are MGHDK and SYGVNS. This CDR3 reads CASRPTSGRDNNEQFF. CDR3 coding DNA: TGTGCCAGCAGACCGACTAGCGGGAGAGACAACAATGAGCAGTTCTTC.

V usage is TRBV14 and J usage is TRBJ2-1, with 9 bases fitting TRBD2. The V gene end was trimmed by 4 bases and the J gene end by 2 bases; junction bases not matched to a gene: 12. The V gene's germline CDR1 is SGHDN and CDR2 FVKESK. The CDR3 consists of 18 residues. The CDR3 protein is CASSPTVRKREAYNEQFF. CDR3 DNA: TGTGCCAGCAGCCCTACCGTTCGGAAGCGGGAGGCCTACAATGAGCAGTTCTTC.

This chain joins TRBV19 and TRBJ1-5, with TRBD1 matching 7 bases. Germline assignment: CDR1 LNHDA and CDR2 SQIVND (reference sequence). The CDR3 runs to 17 residues. V dropped 6 bases and J dropped 0; count of bases not matched to a gene: 11. CDR3 coding DNA: TGTGCCAGTAGACCTGACAGGGTAAAAGATAGCAATCAGCCCCAGCATTTT. Protein sequence: CASRPDRVKDSNQPQHF.

The V and J genes are TRBV6-5 and TRBJ2-5; maybe TRBD2 (6 bases). This CDR3 comprises 14 residues. The V end lost 6 bases, the J end lost 4 bases, and 15 bases lay between the germline ends. Germline loops: CDR1 MNHEY, CDR2 SVGAGI. CDR3 nucleotide sequence: TGTGCCAGCAGGTCGGGGGTAGTGGGAGAGACCCAGTACTTC. It encodes CASRSGVVGETQYF.

The chain combines TRBV6-6 with TRBJ2-3; TRBD2 matches 9 bases. The germline V gene has CDR1 MNHNY and CDR2 SVGAGI (reference sequence). V was clipped by 7 bases and J by 4 bases; unmatched bases: 6. The length of the CDR3 is 14 residues. This CDR3 is CASNVAGESDTQYF. DNA for the CDR3: TGTGCCAGCAACGTAGCGGGAGAATCAGATACGCAGTATTTT.

The table lists this clone with a count of one. This sequence joins TRBV5-1 and TRBJ1-1; no clear D. The germline V gene encodes CDR1 SGHRS and CDR2 YFSETQ. The CDR3 contains 15 residues. V was clipped by 0 bases and J by 4 bases, with 13 bases between them. The CDR3 nucleotides are TGCGCCAGCAGCTTGGGTACGACGAGAGGCACTGAAGCTTTCTTT. Its protein is CASSLGTTRGTEAFF.

In nucleotides, the CDR3 is TGCAGCGTTGACACCGGGACAGGGTCCTACGAGCAGTACTTC. Its protein product is CSVDTGTGSYEQYF. The V gene is TRBV29-1, the J gene TRBJ2-7, with TRBD1 matching 9 bases. V gave up 3 bases and J gave up 1 base; unmatched junction bases: 4. CDR1 and CDR2 from the germline V gene are SQVTM and ANQGSEA. The CDR3 has 14 amino acids.

Here the CDR3 DNA reads TGTGCCAGCAGTTCGGGACTGATACAAGAGACCCAGTACTTC. Encoded protein: CASSSGLIQETQYF. This chain joins TRBV6-5 and TRBJ2-5, with D possibly being TRBD2 (6 bases). This CDR3 has 14 residues. Per the germline V gene, CDR1 is MNHEY and CDR2 is SVGAGI. V lost 4 bases to trimming and J lost 2 bases, with 11 bases between them.

This chain connects TRBV5-6 to TRBJ1-5; a possible D gene is TRBD1 (6 bases). V was pared by 1 base and J by 1 base, with 9 bases between. Per germline, CDR1 SGHDT and CDR2 YYEEEE. The CDR3 loop spans 15 amino acids. CDR3 DNA sequence: TGTGCCAGCAGCTTGACAGGGAAAAGCAATCAGCCCCAGCATTTT. Amino acids: CASSLTGKSNQPQHF.

The rearrangement joins TRBV19 to TRBJ1-1; D may be TRBD1 (5 bases). Germline V gene sequence: CDR1 LNHDA, CDR2 SQIVND (reference sequence). There are 14 residues in the CDR3. V lost 4 bases to trimming and J lost 0 bases, with 9 bases between them. This CDR3 reads CASSNPGMNTEAFF. The CDR3 nucleotides are TGTGCCAGTAGTAATCCAGGGATGAACACTGAAGCTTTCTTT.

CDR3 sequence: CSVEIGNTEAFF. As DNA, the CDR3 is TGCAGCGTTGAAATCGGGAATACTGAAGCTTTCTTT. The chain joins TRBV29-1 to TRBJ1-1; D not resolved. The CDR3 is 12 amino acids. Trimming shortened V by 2 bases and J by 5 bases, and 9 bases separated the two germline ends. The germline gives CDR1 SQVTM, CDR2 ANQGSEA.

V and J are TRBV7-2 and TRBJ2-4; 9 nucleotides line up with TRBD1. The CDR3 length is 14 residues. Unmatched junction bases numbered 7, after V lost 5 bases and J lost 8 bases. Germline-derived CDR1 and CDR2 are SGHTA and FQGNSA. CDR3 DNA sequence: TGTGCCAGCAGCACGGGGACAGGGTTTGACATTCAGTACTTC. It is translated as CASSTGTGFDIQYF. The variable domain in full, with the rest retrieved from reference TRBV7-2 and TRBJ2-4, is GAGVSQSPSNKVTEKGKDVELRCDPISGHTALYWYRQSLGQGLEFLIYFQGNSAPDKSGLPSDRFSAERTGGSVSTLTIQRTQQEDSAVYLCASSTGTGFDIQYFGAGTRLSVL.

The table lists this clone with a count of one. This chain uses TRBV9 with TRBJ1-1, with TRBD1 matching 7 bases. After removal of 1 base from V and 5 bases from J, the junction contained 5 bases not matched to a gene. The CDR3 totals 14 residues. Per germline, CDR1 SGDLS and CDR2 YYNGEE. The CDR3 nucleotides read TGTGCCAGCAGCGTATCTCGCAGGGGGACTGAAGCTTTCTTT. Encoded protein: CASSVSRRGTEAFF.

The chain has TRBV12-5 and TRBJ2-5; possibly TRBD2 for D (6 bases). V was pared by 0 bases and J by 7 bases, with 12 bases between. Germline V gives CDR1 LGHNT, CDR2 FRNRAP. This CDR3 is built from 14 residues. CDR3 sequence (DNA): TGTGCTAGTGGTTTGGTGGAGGGTTCCGGGACCCAGTACTTC. This codes for CASGLVEGSGTQYF.

The rearrangement joins TRBV6-4 to TRBJ1-3; 9 bases agree with TRBD1. CDR1 is MRHNA, CDR2 SNTAGT, per germline. The CDR3 length is 19 residues. After removal of 7 bases from V and 4 bases from J, the junction contained 20 bases not matched to a gene. The chain's CDR3 is CASTWGKYPAQGAGNTIYF. DNA of the CDR3: TGTGCCAGCACCTGGGGAAAATACCCCGCACAGGGGGCCGGAAACACCATATATTTT.

The V call is TRBV6-6, the J call TRBJ1-1; D unclear. CDR1 is MNHNY and CDR2 is SVGAGI in the germline V gene (reference sequence). The CDR3 loop spans 13 amino acids. V was clipped by 0 bases and J by 10 bases, with 12 bases between them. CDR3 protein: CASSYSTNSRAFF. CDR3 nucleotides: TGTGCCAGCAGTTACTCGACGAACAGTCGAGCTTTCTTT.

V and J are TRBV7-7 and TRBJ1-1; D is perhaps TRBD1 (6 bases). The CDR3 has 14 residues. The V gene lost 6 bases and the J gene lost 5 bases, with 16 bases spanning the gap. CDR1 is SSHAT, CDR2 FNYEAQ, per germline (reference sequence). CDR3 sequence (DNA): TGTGCCAGCAGGAAGACCGGGAGGGGGACTGAAGCTTTCTTT. Translated, it gives CASRKTGRGTEAFF.

The chain employs TRBV30 and TRBJ1-2, with 10 bases fitting TRBD1. J was trimmed by 4 bases and V by 0 bases; bases with no gene match: 8. The germline gives CDR1 GTSNPN, CDR2 SVGIG (reference sequence). This CDR3 comprises 16 residues. Written as DNA, the CDR3 is TGTGCCTGGAGTGTATTGGGACAGGGGAGTGTCTATGGCTACACCTTC. Translated, it gives CAWSVLGQGSVYGYTF.

The chain has TRBV18 and TRBJ2-6; 10 bases agree with TRBD2. This CDR3 has 20 residues. From germline, CDR1 is KGHSH and CDR2 LQKENI. The V and J ends lost 2 bases and 1 base, in that order; junction bases with no gene match: 11. The CDR3 nucleotides are TGTGCCAGCTCACCATCCCCCCTCGAGCGGGGGGGGTCTGGGGCCAACGTCCTGACTTTC. Amino acid sequence: CASSPSPLERGGSGANVLTF.

The V gene is TRBV6-6, the J gene TRBJ2-7; 8 bases are a match to TRBD2. Losses at the gene ends were 8 bases for V and 8 bases for J; bases not matched to a gene: 8. The length of the CDR3 is 12 residues. CDR1 and CDR2 (germline): MNHNY, SVGAGI (reference sequence). The DNA of the CDR3 is TGTGCCAGCCACTCCGGCGGGGGGAAGCAGTACGTC. It is translated as CASHSGGGKQYV.